This entry lists 15 T cell receptor beta chains sequenced from one sample in a study of blood T cell repertoires in COVID-19. The data were produced by immunoSEQ multiplex PCR, yet TCRdb's version contains in-frame clones alone and is incomplete. The data show about 150,000 clones, 80% seen once. Sample: peripheral blood. The receptors come from a man aged 60-69 years with acute or convalescent COVID-19.

The rearrangement joins TRBV6-5 to TRBJ1-1; 9 nucleotides agree with TRBD1. Per germline, CDR1 MNHEY and CDR2 SVGAGI. The CDR3 sequence is 15 residues long. Trimming removed 8 bases from V and 4 bases from J; junction bases left unmatched: 11. CDR3 DNA: TGTGCCAGCCAAACAGGGGGCACTTTGGGCACTGAAGCTTTCTTT. This gives the protein CASQTGGTLGTEAFF.

This rearrangement joins TRBV27 to TRBJ2-7; 10 bases line up with TRBD2. V was clipped by 6 bases and J by 9 bases; unmatched bases: 14. Germline CDR1 is MNHEY and CDR2 is SMNVEV (reference sequence). The CDR3 extends over 15 amino acids. In nucleotides, the CDR3 is TGTGCCAGCAGGAAAACCGGGACTAGCGCTGCGGGGCAGTACTTC. Its translation is CASRKTGTSAAGQYF.

For this clone: A read error may account for a junction end that differs from germline. The rearrangement joins TRBV11-2 to TRBJ2-2; D is possibly TRBD1 (6 bases). The CDR3 is 13 amino acids. Germline CDR1 and CDR2: SGHAT and FQNNGV. CDR3: CASSVDRSGELFF. In DNA, the CDR3 is TGTGCCAGCAGCGTAGACAGGTCCGGGGAGCTGTTTTTT.

The gene calls are TRBV7-3 and TRBJ2-3, with D unresolved. The CDR3 runs to 14 residues. Trimming removed 5 bases at V and 6 bases at J, with 15 bases between. Germline CDR1 and CDR2: SGHTA and FQGTGA. CDR3 coding DNA: TGTGCCAGCAGCCCCAACCCGACTCTGGATACGCAGTATTTT. Translation: CASSPNPTLDTQYF.

This chain joins TRBV7-3 and TRBJ2-5; D gene unclear. Germline CDR1 is SGHTA and CDR2 is FQGTGA. The CDR3 sequence is 14 residues long. Trimming stripped 5 bases from V and 2 bases from J, with 12 bases between. In DNA form, the CDR3 reads TGTGCCAGCAGCCCCGCTGGGCAGCAAGAGACCCAGTACTTC. Its protein product is CASSPAGQQETQYF.

This sequence joins TRBV6-5 and TRBJ2-3, with D unresolved. Germline V gene data show CDR1 as MNHEY and CDR2 as SVGAGI. The CDR3 consists of 16 residues. V lost 2 bases to trimming and J lost 0 bases, with 12 bases between them. As DNA, the CDR3 is TGTGCCAGCAGTTACGGGCAGCTAACTAGCACAGATACGCAGTATTTT. The encoded protein is CASSYGQLTSTDTQYF.

The chain is built from TRBV29-1 and TRBJ2-7; possible D gene TRBD2, 6 bases. The CDR3 loop spans 13 amino acids. Trimming took 6 bases from V and 0 from J, leaving 12 bases between them. The germline V gene encodes CDR1 SQVTM and CDR2 ANQGSEA. CDR3 in amino acids: CSVAPGSSYEQYF. The DNA of the CDR3 is TGCAGCGTCGCCCCCGGGAGCTCCTACGAGCAGTACTTC.

The V call is TRBV24-1, the J call TRBJ1-6, with TRBD1 matching 8 bases. V was pared by 3 bases and J by 10 bases, with 19 bases of the junction left unmatched. The CDR3 loop spans 19 amino acids. Germline loops: CDR1 KGHDR, CDR2 SFDVKD. In nucleotides, the CDR3 is TGTGCCACCAGTGATCCCGCCGGGCAGGGGGCGCATAGGTGGTCACCCCTCCACTTT. Encoded protein: CATSDPAGQGAHRWSPLHF.

The rearrangement joins TRBV7-6 to TRBJ2-5; 8 bases line up with TRBD2. This CDR3 is 16 amino acids long. Trimming cost V 0 bases and J 5 bases; bases outside gene matches: 8. Germline CDR1 reads SGHVS; CDR2 reads FNYEAQ. The CDR3 DNA sequence: TGTGCCAGCAGCTTAGCTGTCGGGAGGGGCACTGAGACCCAGTACTTC. Amino acid sequence: CASSLAVGRGTETQYF. The variable domain in full, completed from reference TRBV7-6 and TRBJ2-5, reads GAGVSQSPRYKVTKRGQDVALRCDPISGHVSLYWYRQALGQGPEFLTYFNYEAQQDKSGLPNDRFSAERPEGSISTLTIQRTEQRDSAMYRCASSLAVGRGTETQYFGPGTRLLVL.

The chain employs TRBV18 and TRBJ2-1; 11 bases align to TRBD2. This CDR3 region has 13 residues. The V gene end was trimmed by 3 bases and the J gene end by 11 bases; junction bases not matched to a gene: 3. CDR1 is KGHSH and CDR2 is LQKENI in the germline V gene. As DNA, the CDR3 is TGTGCCAGCTCACCCCCTAGCGGGAGGCAGCAGTTCTTC. Protein sequence: CASSPPSGRQQFF.

There are a few counts of this clone. The chain couples TRBV6-5 to TRBJ1-2; TRBD1 aligns across 7 bases. Germline trimming cut 7 bases from V and 4 bases from J; bases unmatched to any gene: 9. Germline V lookup: CDR1 MNHEY, CDR2 SVGAGI. This CDR3 spans 14 amino acids. The CDR3 region is CASTPGQRSYGYTF. The CDR3 nucleotides read TGTGCCAGCACCCCGGGACAGAGAAGCTATGGCTACACCTTC.

The chain combines TRBV28 with TRBJ2-3; D is undetermined. Germline CDR1 is MDHEN and CDR2 is SYDVKM. The germline V and J ends were trimmed by 2 bases and 2 bases, with 2 bases remaining between them. The CDR3 length is 12 residues. The CDR3 is CASSLLTDTQYF. The DNA of the CDR3 is TGTGCCAGCAGTTTACTCACAGATACGCAGTATTTT.

The rearrangement joins TRBV18 to TRBJ2-7, with TRBD1 matching over 9 bases. The CDR3 runs 16 residues. V shed 0 bases and J 2 bases; nucleotides not matched to a gene: 5. CDR1 KGHSH and CDR2 LQKENI come from the germline V gene. The CDR3 coding sequence is TGTGCCAGCTCACCACCGGAAGGGACAGGGACCTACGAGCAGTACTTC. Translating it yields CASSPPEGTGTYEQYF.

The chain combines TRBV7-2 with TRBJ1-5, with 8 positions matching TRBD1. The germline V gene encodes CDR1 SGHTA and CDR2 FQGNSA. Trimming at V came to 1 base and at J to 7 bases, leaving 6 bases not matched to a gene. The CDR3 runs to 15 residues. CDR3 sequence reads: CASSLDQGARQPQHF. The CDR3 DNA reads TGTGCCAGCAGCTTAGATCAGGGGGCAAGGCAGCCCCAGCATTTT.

The chain carries TRBV19 and TRBJ1-2; D is perhaps TRBD1 (6 bases). Germline CDR1 reads LNHDA; CDR2 reads SQIVND (reference sequence). The CDR3 is 12 amino acids. The V end was cut by 3 bases, the J end by 8 bases, with 10 bases between. In nucleotides, the CDR3 is TGTGCCAGTAGTATCAGGGGAGAAGGCTACACCTTC. This gives the protein CASSIRGEGYTF.